A selection of T cell receptor beta chains follows, all from one sample in a study of blood T cell repertoires in COVID-19. Using immunoSEQ multiplex PCR, the repertoire was profiled, and TCRdb retains in-frame clones only, with some absent. The sample has 100,000 to 150,000 clones, around 83% seen once. Source material: peripheral blood. The receptors originated from a man in his sixties with acute or convalescent COVID-19. Both conserved end residues are part of each CDR3. The D gene is left open where the match is weak. Expanded clones are given a class, and other clones once, few, many or no size at all.

CDR3 protein: CASSLVGEAGELFF
CDR3 DNA: TGCGCCAGCAGCTTGGTAGGTGAGGCCGGGGAGCTGTTTTTT
D gene: .
J gene: TRBJ2-2
clone size: .
V gene: TRBV5-1

CDR3 protein: CASSAGDRAREKLFF
CDR3 DNA: TGTGCCAGCAGCGCTGGGGACAGGGCAAGGGAAAAACTGTTTTTT
D gene: TRBD1
J gene: TRBJ1-4
clone size: .
V gene: TRBV9

CDR3 protein: CASSPIQGAWDIQYF
CDR3 DNA: TGTGCCAGCTCACCTATACAGGGGGCGTGGGACATTCAGTACTTC
D gene: TRBD1
J gene: TRBJ2-4
clone size: .
V gene: TRBV18

CDR3 protein: CATSVAGGSDTQYF
CDR3 DNA: TGTGCCACCAGTGTAGCGGGAGGGTCAGATACGCAGTATTTT
D gene: TRBD2
J gene: TRBJ2-3
clone size: .
V gene: TRBV24-1

CDR3 protein: CASSMQVLDEQYF
CDR3 DNA: TGTGCCAGCAGCATGCAGGTTCTGGACGAGCAGTACTTC
D gene: .
J gene: TRBJ2-7
clone size: .
V gene: TRBV7-3

CDR3 protein: CAITAGINTEAFF
CDR3 DNA: TGTGCCATCACGGCAGGGATCAACACTGAAGCTTTCTTT
D gene: .
J gene: TRBJ1-1
clone size: .
V gene: TRBV10-3

CDR3 protein: CASSYSIGGGAAEAFF
CDR3 DNA: TGTGCCAGCAGTTACTCGATCGGAGGGGGGGCCGCTGAAGCTTTCTTT
D gene: .
J gene: TRBJ1-1
clone size: .
V gene: TRBV6-6

CDR3 protein: CASSLTGSPYNEQFF
CDR3 DNA: TGTGCCAGTAGTTTGACAGGGTCGCCCTACAATGAGCAGTTCTTC
D gene: TRBD1
J gene: TRBJ2-1
clone size: .
V gene: TRBV19

CDR3 protein: CASSSTGLGQETQYF
CDR3 DNA: TGTGCCAGCTCATCGACAGGGTTGGGACAAGAGACCCAGTACTTC
D gene: TRBD1
J gene: TRBJ2-5
clone size: few
V gene: TRBV18

CDR3 protein: CASSLVTRNTEAFF
CDR3 DNA: TGTGCCAGCAGCTTGGTTACAAGGAACACTGAAGCTTTCTTT
D gene: .
J gene: TRBJ1-1
clone size: .
V gene: TRBV5-4

CDR3 protein: CASRGQPGYSQPQHF
CDR3 DNA: TGTGCCAGCAGGGGACAACCGGGGTACAGTCAGCCCCAGCATTTT
D gene: .
J gene: TRBJ1-5
clone size: .
V gene: TRBV2

CDR3 protein: CASSRRVGGGTDTQYF
CDR3 DNA: TGTGCCAGCAGCCGGAGGGTTGGGGGGGGAACAGATACGCAGTATTTT
D gene: TRBD2
J gene: TRBJ2-3
clone size: .
V gene: TRBV2

CDR3 protein: CASSPPTSGYVYEQYF
CDR3 DNA: TGTGCCAGCAGCCCCCCCACTAGCGGTTATGTGTACGAGCAGTACTTC
D gene: TRBD2
J gene: TRBJ2-7
clone size: .
V gene: TRBV7-9

CDR3 protein: CASSLGAASGRTEQFF
CDR3 DNA: TGTGCCAGCAGCTTAGGAGCGGCTAGCGGGAGGACAGAGCAGTTCTTC
D gene: TRBD2
J gene: TRBJ2-1
clone size: .
V gene: TRBV11-3

CDR3 protein: CASSLSYIGGRSTGELFF
CDR3 DNA: TGTGCCAGCAGTTTATCGTACATTGGCGGGAGAAGCACCGGGGAGCTGTTTTTT
D gene: TRBD2
J gene: TRBJ2-2
clone size: .
V gene: TRBV27

CDR3 protein: CASSLSSNQPQHF
CDR3 DNA: TGCGCCAGCTCTTTATCTAGCAATCAGCCCCAGCATTTT
D gene: .
J gene: TRBJ1-5
clone size: once
V gene: TRBV5-1

CDR3 protein: CASTENPSLSYGYTF
CDR3 DNA: TGTGCCAGCACCGAGAACCCCTCTTTGTCCTATGGCTACACCTTC
D gene: .
J gene: TRBJ1-2
clone size: .
V gene: TRBV27

CDR3 protein: CASSQQVPYGYTF
CDR3 DNA: TGTGCCAGTAGCCAACAGGTGCCCTATGGCTACACCTTC
D gene: .
J gene: TRBJ1-2
clone size: .
V gene: TRBV19

CDR3 protein: CASSLTQGGFVLHF
CDR3 DNA: TGCGCCAGCAGCTTGACCCAGGGAGGATTCGTCCTCCACTTT
D gene: .
J gene: TRBJ1-6
clone size: .
V gene: TRBV5-1

CDR3 protein: CASSPEGGVHEQYF
CDR3 DNA: TGTGCCAGCAGCCCGGAGGGAGGGGTCCACGAGCAGTACTTC
D gene: TRBD2
J gene: TRBJ2-7
clone size: once
V gene: TRBV5-4

CDR3 protein: CASSGAGSGGNTEAFF
CDR3 DNA: TGCGCCAGCAGCGGGGCCGGGTCAGGGGGGAACACTGAAGCTTTCTTT
D gene: TRBD1
J gene: TRBJ1-1
clone size: .
V gene: TRBV5-1

CDR3 protein: CASSAGADYGYTF
CDR3 DNA: TGTGCCAGCAGCGCAGGGGCAGACTATGGCTACACCTTC
D gene: .
J gene: TRBJ1-2
clone size: once
V gene: TRBV9

CDR3 protein: CASSPTGLAGVPDTQYF
CDR3 DNA: TGTGCCAGCTCACCGACGGGACTAGCGGGAGTCCCAGATACGCAGTATTTT
D gene: TRBD2
J gene: TRBJ2-3
clone size: .
V gene: TRBV18

CDR3 protein: CASSLRDRGQDTQYF
CDR3 DNA: TGCGCCAGCAGCTTGAGGGACAGGGGGCAAGATACGCAGTATTTT
D gene: TRBD1
J gene: TRBJ2-3
clone size: .
V gene: TRBV5-1

CDR3 protein: CASSRGPYLETQYF
CDR3 DNA: TGTGCCAGCAGTAGGGGCCCCTACCTAGAGACCCAGTACTTC
D gene: .
J gene: TRBJ2-5
clone size: .
V gene: TRBV6-5

CDR3 protein: CASSPDREPGQPQHF
CDR3 DNA: TGTGCCAGCTCACCGGACCGGGAGCCCGGGCAGCCCCAGCATTTT
D gene: .
J gene: TRBJ1-5
clone size: .
V gene: TRBV18

CDR3 protein: CASSRTSREGYTF
CDR3 DNA: TGTGCCAGCAGCCGGACCTCGAGGGAGGGCTACACCTTC
D gene: .
J gene: TRBJ1-2
clone size: once
V gene: TRBV12-3/TRBV12-4

CDR3 protein: CSASEQFNSPLHF
CDR3 DNA: TGCAGTGCTAGTGAACAGTTTAATTCACCCCTCCACTTT
D gene: .
J gene: TRBJ1-6
clone size: .
V gene: TRBV20-1

CDR3 protein: CASRETEPQHF
CDR3 DNA: TGTGCCAGCAGGGAGACTGAGCCCCAGCATTTT
D gene: .
J gene: TRBJ1-5
clone size: .
V gene: TRBV28

CDR3 protein: CASSPRTSGRGETQYF
CDR3 DNA: TGCGCCAGCAGTCCTCGTACTAGCGGGAGAGGTGAGACCCAGTACTTC
D gene: TRBD2
J gene: TRBJ2-5
clone size: .
V gene: TRBV10-1

CDR3 protein: CATSDYAGNWDQPQHF
CDR3 DNA: TGTGCCACCAGTGACTATGCGGGGAATTGGGATCAGCCCCAGCATTTT
D gene: .
J gene: TRBJ1-5
clone size: .
V gene: TRBV24-1

CDR3 protein: CASSSSPSSYEQYF
CDR3 DNA: TGTGCCAGCAGCTCTTCCCCCTCCTCCTACGAGCAGTACTTC
D gene: .
J gene: TRBJ2-7
clone size: .
V gene: TRBV7-3